This T cell receptor (beta chain) is from a study of blood T cells in healthy people across ages. At the level of the study: Capture by template switching was about one barcoded beta molecule per two T cells.

Only a few counts were recorded for this clonotype. As yet, its antigen is unknown. This CDR3 is built from 11 residues. Deletions cut 5 bases from V and 0 bases from J, with 5 bases between. Germline lookup yields CDR1 DFQATT and CDR2 SNEGSKA (reference sequence). General study findings and limits: Unknown CMV status may confound age-related changes in expanded clones.

Donors ranged from roughly 6 to 100 years old and were healthy Caucasians in Russia. Each sample used at least 6 million PBMCs. With a J-beta primer mix and a sample-barcoded 5' primer, a second PCR ran roughly 6 to 11 cycles. A single record per CDR3 protein comes from TCRdb applying MiXCR to the 5' RACE reads. The sample records around 500,000 distinct CDR3 sequences, about 45% being singletons. The receptor comes from an elderly man in good health. V is TRBV20-1 and J is TRBJ2-7; D ambiguous. What was sequenced was blood. CDR3 nucleotides: TGCAGTGCTCTTATCTCCTACGAGCAGTACTTC. It is translated as CSALISYEQYF.